Shown below are 32 T cell receptor beta chains from a single sample sequenced in a study of blood T cell repertoires in COVID-19. The protocol was immunoSEQ multiplex PCR, while the TCRdb copy is restricted to in-frame clones and leaves out a portion. Among some 260,000 clones listed, nearly 90% were seen once. The specimen was peripheral blood. The receptor source for this set is a woman aged 40 to 50 who had recovered from COVID-19.

V and J are TRBV27 and TRBJ2-7, with D possibly being TRBD2 (5 bases). This CDR3 region has 15 residues. CDR1 is MNHEY, CDR2 SMNVEV, per germline (reference sequence). The V gene lost 2 bases and the J gene lost 6 bases, with 17 bases spanning the gap. Here the CDR3 reads CASSLSPGSSREQYF. In DNA, the CDR3 is TGTGCCAGCAGTTTAAGTCCGGGAAGCTCTCGCGAGCAGTACTTC.

The rearrangement joins TRBV7-9 to TRBJ2-7; 7 bases map to TRBD1. This CDR3 is built from 15 residues. The trim removed 1 base at V and 11 bases at J, leaving 14 bases unmatched. The germline V gene encodes CDR1 SEHNR and CDR2 FQNEAQ (reference sequence). The CDR3 is CASSLVFGTVRSKYF. The CDR3, as DNA: TGTGCCAGCAGCTTAGTTTTCGGGACAGTCCGTTCTAAGTACTTC.

The genes are TRBV19 and TRBJ2-1; TRBD2 aligns across 7 bases. Germline CDR1 reads LNHDA; CDR2 reads SQIVND (reference sequence). V gave up 4 bases and J gave up 0 bases; unmatched junction bases: 3. The length of the CDR3 is 15 residues. The CDR3 reads CASSRGGSSYNEQFF. CDR3 nucleotide sequence: TGTGCCAGTAGTAGGGGCGGGAGCTCCTACAATGAGCAGTTCTTC.

The J gene is TRBJ2-6, the V gene TRBV7-8, with D hard to call. This CDR3 is 15 amino acids long. Germline-derived CDR1 and CDR2 are SGHVS and FQNEAQ. V lost 6 bases, J lost 0 bases, and 9 bases lay in between. In DNA, the CDR3 is TGTGCCAGCAGTGAGTCGCTCTCTGGGGCCAACGTCCTGACTTTC. It yields the protein CASSESLSGANVLTF.

V gene TRBV4-3 combines with J gene TRBJ2-1; 9 bases are a match to TRBD1. From germline, CDR1 is LGHNA and CDR2 YSLEER. With V trimmed by 0 bases and J by 3 bases, 0 bases remained unmatched. The CDR3 loop spans 15 amino acids. The CDR3: CASSQEDRGYNEQFF. The CDR3 region has the DNA TGCGCCAGCAGCCAAGAGGACAGGGGCTACAATGAGCAGTTCTTC.

The V and J genes are TRBV19 and TRBJ1-4; TRBD1 aligns across 8 bases. The CDR3 runs 17 residues. The J segment lost 3 bases and the V segment lost 6 bases, leaving 12 bases of the junction unmatched. Germline CDR1 and CDR2: LNHDA and SQIVND (reference sequence). This chain's CDR3 is CASSLSLMDRANEKLFF. CDR3 sequence (DNA): TGTGCCAGTAGCCTCTCGCTCATGGACAGGGCTAATGAAAAACTGTTTTTT.

The rearrangement uses TRBV21-1 and TRBJ2-2; the table's D call of TRBD1 was not tested on the DNA. TRBV21-1 is a listed pseudogene. The CDR3 runs 20 residues. CDR3 coding DNA: TGTGCCAGCAGCACCGACAGGGGGGCTAGCGGGCGACCGAACACCGGGGAGCTGTTTTTT. It encodes CASSTDRGASGRPNTGELFF.

This rearrangement joins TRBV19 to TRBJ2-7; D may be TRBD1 (5 bases). V was trimmed by 6 bases and J by 3 bases, leaving 21 bases between them. CDR3 size: 16 residues. The germline V gene encodes CDR1 LNHDA and CDR2 SQIVND (reference sequence). The CDR3: CASSLFPRETHYEQYF. The CDR3 nucleotides read TGTGCCAGTAGCCTCTTCCCCAGGGAAACTCACTACGAGCAGTACTTC.

The genes are TRBV5-1 and TRBJ1-5; 10 nucleotides align to TRBD1. V dropped 3 bases and J dropped 4; count of bases not matched to a gene: 4. This CDR3 region has 15 residues. CDR1 SGHRS and CDR2 YFSETQ come from the germline V gene. The CDR3 loop reads CASSYGQGVNQPQHF. Here the CDR3 DNA reads TGCGCCAGCAGCTACGGACAGGGGGTTAATCAGCCCCAGCATTTT.

The chain carries TRBV4-1 and TRBJ2-2, with 11 bases identical to TRBD1. From germline, CDR1 is MGHRA and CDR2 YSYEKL. Trimming at V came to 1 base and at J to 2 bases, leaving 3 bases not matched to a gene. The CDR3 runs to 17 residues. CDR3 DNA: TGCGCCAGCAGCCAAGTCAGGACAGGGGGCAACACCGGGGAGCTGTTTTTT. Residues: CASSQVRTGGNTGELFF.

The chain employs TRBV6-6 and TRBJ1-5, with D perhaps matching TRBD1 (5 bases). V was shortened by 4 bases and J by 6 bases, with 10 bases between the two germline ends. This CDR3 comprises 13 residues. The germline V gene encodes CDR1 MNHNY and CDR2 SVGAGI (reference sequence). This chain's CDR3 is CASSSAGLQPQHF. The CDR3 region has the DNA TGTGCCAGCAGTTCGGCAGGGCTTCAGCCCCAGCATTTT.

V gene TRBV3-1 (or the pseudogene TRBV3-2) combines with J gene TRBJ2-7; 9 positions agree with TRBD2. There are 15 residues in the CDR3. Unmatched junction bases numbered 13, after V lost 4 bases and J lost 9 bases. Germline CDR1 LGHDT, CDR2 YNNKEL (reference sequence). The CDR3 reads CASSLGLAPGGGQYF. The CDR3 bases are TGTGCCAGCAGCCTCGGACTAGCGCCTGGGGGCGGGCAGTACTTC.

The CDR3 loop is CASSPGHTNSPLHF. The CDR3 DNA follows: TGTGCCTCCTCCCCGGGACATACTAATTCACCCCTCCACTTT. V gene TRBV30 combines with J gene TRBJ1-6; perhaps TRBD1 as D (6 bases). Germline V gives CDR1 GTSNPN, CDR2 SVGIG (reference sequence). The V and J ends lost 7 bases and 6 bases respectively, with 16 bases between them. CDR3 size: 14 residues.

The chain couples TRBV7-9 to TRBJ2-7; 7 bases map to TRBD1. Trimming removed 4 bases from V and 7 bases from J; junction bases left unmatched: 22. The CDR3 runs 18 residues. Per the germline V gene, CDR1 is SEHNR and CDR2 is FQNEAQ (reference sequence). This chain's CDR3 is CASSSPTRDRASSWEQYF. CDR3 DNA sequence: TGTGCCAGCAGCTCCCCAACACGAGACAGGGCCTCCAGTTGGGAGCAGTACTTC.

The J gene is TRBJ2-7, the V gene TRBV6-5, with 10 bases matching TRBD2. Germline CDR1 and CDR2: MNHEY and SVGAGI. The CDR3 loop spans 15 amino acids. With V trimmed by 2 bases and J by 5 bases, 6 bases remained unmatched. Written as DNA, the CDR3 is TGTGCCAGCAGTTACCGGGCTAGCGGGAGCCACGAGCAGTACTTC. Protein product: CASSYRASGSHEQYF.

CDR3 loop: CASGDSDYGYTF. In DNA form, the CDR3 reads TGTGCCAGCGGGGACAGCGACTATGGCTACACCTTC. The V call is TRBV19, the J call TRBJ1-2; TRBD1 aligns across 7 bases. Germline V gene lookup returns CDR1 LNHDA and CDR2 SQIVND (reference sequence). The CDR3 covers 12 residues. The V and J ends lost 9 bases and 3 bases, in that order; junction bases with no gene match: 4.

This rearrangement joins TRBV7-2 to TRBJ2-7, with 9 bases that match TRBD1. V dropped 3 bases and J dropped 3; count of bases not matched to a gene: 3. Germline CDR1 SGHTA, CDR2 FQGNSA. The CDR3 is 14 amino acids. DNA for the CDR3: TGTGCCAGCAGCTTGGACAGGGGACTCTACGAGCAGTACTTC. This gives the protein CASSLDRGLYEQYF. Complete variable domain (other parts from reference TRBV7-2 and TRBJ2-7): GAGVSQSPSNKVTEKGKDVELRCDPISGHTALYWYRQSLGQGLEFLIYFQGNSAPDKSGLPSDRFSAERTGGSVSTLTIQRTQQEDSAVYLCASSLDRGLYEQYFGPGTRLTVT.

The chain has TRBV24-1 and TRBJ1-2; perhaps TRBD1 as D (5 bases). With 5 bases removed from V and 7 bases from J, the gap between germline ends came to 13 bases. CDR1 and CDR2 (germline): KGHDR, SFDVKD. This CDR3 is built from 13 residues. The CDR3 DNA reads as TGTGCCACCAGTGCGCAGGGTCCCGGTGGCTACACCTTC. Residues: CATSAQGPGGYTF.

In its sample, this clone was seen once. The gene calls are TRBV2 and TRBJ2-3; 9 nucleotides match TRBD2. After removal of 5 bases from V and 5 bases from J, the junction contained 8 bases not matched to a gene. Germline V gene data show CDR1 as SNHLY and CDR2 as FYNNEI. CDR3 length equals 15 residues. The CDR3, as DNA: TGTGCCAGCAGTTTCTCTAGCGGGGAGGGAGATACGCAGTATTTT. It yields the protein CASSFSSGEGDTQYF. The complete variable domain, with remaining parts taken from reference TRBV2 and TRBJ2-3, reads EPEVTQTPSHQVTQMGQEVILRCVPISNHLYFYWYRQILGQKVEFLVSFYNNEISEKSEIFDDQFSVERPDGSNFTLKIRSTKLEDSAMYFCASSFSSGEGDTQYFGPGTRLTVL.

In its sample, this clone was seen once. The gene calls are TRBV7-2 and TRBJ2-7; D possibly corresponds to TRBD2 (6 bases). Trimming removed 0 bases from V and 5 bases from J, with 14 bases in between. The CDR3 is made up of 15 amino acids. Germline CDR1 and CDR2: SGHTA and FQGNSA. Here the CDR3 reads CASSLAALGRHEQYF. CDR3 DNA: TGTGCCAGCAGCTTAGCGGCCCTAGGGAGGCACGAGCAGTACTTC.

This sequence joins TRBV12-3 or TRBV12-4 and TRBJ1-1; TRBD1 agrees at 8 bases. The length of the CDR3 is 13 residues. Trimming removed 6 bases from V and 9 bases from J; junction bases left unmatched: 9. CDR3 sequence (DNA): TGTGCCAGCAGCTCAGGACAGGGTGCTAAAGCTTTCTTT. This sequence encodes CASSSGQGAKAFF.

The chain combines TRBV30 with TRBJ2-2; D is uncertain. V lost 3 bases, J lost 6 bases, and 5 bases lay in between. Per germline, CDR1 GTSNPN and CDR2 SVGIG (reference sequence). This CDR3 has 11 residues. CDR3 in DNA: TGTGCCTGGAGCGGAGCCGGGGAGCTGTTTTTT. Its protein is CAWSGAGELFF.

This clone turned up a few times. The V gene is TRBV7-8, the J gene TRBJ2-1, with 8 bases identical to TRBD2. The V segment lost 5 bases and the J segment 4 bases; nucleotides outside the gene matches: 7. CDR3 length: 15 amino acids. CDR1 and CDR2 (germline): SGHVS, FQNEAQ. CDR3 sequence: CASSATGGRYNEQFF. The CDR3, as DNA: TGTGCCAGCAGCGCCACGGGGGGGCGATACAATGAGCAGTTCTTC.

For the CDR3, the DNA is TGTGCCAGTAGTGTCCGGGACAGCACTCTCAATGAGCAGTTCTTC. It yields the protein CASSVRDSTLNEQFF. The chain carries TRBV19 and TRBJ2-1; 7 bases line up with TRBD1. The germline CDR1 and CDR2 sequences are LNHDA and SQIVND (reference sequence). Trimming cost V 5 bases and J 6 bases; bases outside gene matches: 10. This CDR3 comprises 15 residues.

This clone was picked up a small number of times. This chain uses TRBV5-1 with TRBJ2-7; 8 bases are shared with TRBD1. V gave up 1 base and J gave up 4 bases; unmatched junction bases: 7. CDR1 SGHRS and CDR2 YFSETQ come from the germline V gene. The CDR3 has 15 amino acids. The CDR3 DNA follows: TGCGCCAGCAGCTTGAACTCGGACAGGGTGTACGAGCAGTACTTC. Encoded protein: CASSLNSDRVYEQYF.

The chain has TRBV27 and TRBJ1-2; no reliable D call. Germline assignment: CDR1 MNHEY and CDR2 SMNVEV (reference sequence). The CDR3 runs 13 residues. V dropped 8 bases and J dropped 4 bases, with 14 bases sitting between them. This chain's CDR3 is CASGPQVRYGYTF. The CDR3 DNA is TGTGCCAGCGGCCCTCAGGTCCGCTATGGCTACACCTTC.

The chain recombines TRBV6-2 or TRBV6-3 with TRBJ2-2; TRBD1 is a possible D gene (6 bases). V lost 5 bases and J 5 bases, leaving 12 bases between the germline ends. Germline values: CDR1 MNHEY, CDR2 SVGEGT. CDR3 length: 14 residues. For the CDR3, the DNA is TGTGCCAGCAGTGAGACAGGTAGAACCGGGGAGCTGTTTTTT. Its translation is CASSETGRTGELFF.

The CDR3 is CASSLRGADYGYTF. CDR3 coding DNA: TGTGCCAGTAGTTTGCGGGGTGCGGACTATGGCTACACCTTC. V and J are TRBV19 and TRBJ1-2, with unresolved D. Germline-derived CDR1 and CDR2 are LNHDA and SQIVND (reference sequence). The CDR3 spans 14 residues. Deletions cut 5 bases from V and 3 bases from J, with 13 bases between.

The chain combines TRBV5-1 with TRBJ2-1; possible D gene TRBD1, 5 bases. CDR1 is SGHRS and CDR2 is YFSETQ in the germline V gene. CDR3 size: 13 residues. Trimming removed 1 base at V and 5 bases at J, with 7 bases between. The DNA for the CDR3 is TGCGCCAGCAGCTTGCTAGGGGACAATGAGCAGTTCTTC. This sequence encodes CASSLLGDNEQFF.

J is TRBJ2-5 and V is TRBV28; 8 bases align to TRBD1. Trimming cost V 8 bases and J 5 bases; bases outside gene matches: 7. CDR1 and CDR2 (germline): MDHEN, SYDVKM. The CDR3 spans 13 residues. The CDR3 DNA follows: TGTGCCAGCGGCCGGACAGGGTTGGAGACCCAGTACTTC. Protein sequence: CASGRTGLETQYF.

In this sample, this clone turned up a few times. V usage is TRBV18 and J usage is TRBJ2-3; no clear D gene. Trimming took off 3 bases at V and 4 bases at J, with 11 bases between the two ends. The CDR3 covers 14 residues. Germline V lookup: CDR1 KGHSH, CDR2 LQKENI. The CDR3 sequence: CASSPSYPPDTQYF. The CDR3 DNA sequence: TGTGCCAGCTCACCGTCCTACCCGCCAGATACGCAGTATTTT.

This sequence joins TRBV6-6 and TRBJ2-7; D might be TRBD2 (5 bases). This CDR3 is built from 15 residues. Germline V gene lookup returns CDR1 MNHNY and CDR2 SVGAGI (reference sequence). V dropped 0 bases and J dropped 6 bases, with 15 bases sitting between them. The CDR3 spells CASSYSSSGLGEQYF. The DNA of the CDR3 is TGTGCCAGCAGTTACTCGTCCAGCGGTTTGGGCGAGCAGTACTTC.